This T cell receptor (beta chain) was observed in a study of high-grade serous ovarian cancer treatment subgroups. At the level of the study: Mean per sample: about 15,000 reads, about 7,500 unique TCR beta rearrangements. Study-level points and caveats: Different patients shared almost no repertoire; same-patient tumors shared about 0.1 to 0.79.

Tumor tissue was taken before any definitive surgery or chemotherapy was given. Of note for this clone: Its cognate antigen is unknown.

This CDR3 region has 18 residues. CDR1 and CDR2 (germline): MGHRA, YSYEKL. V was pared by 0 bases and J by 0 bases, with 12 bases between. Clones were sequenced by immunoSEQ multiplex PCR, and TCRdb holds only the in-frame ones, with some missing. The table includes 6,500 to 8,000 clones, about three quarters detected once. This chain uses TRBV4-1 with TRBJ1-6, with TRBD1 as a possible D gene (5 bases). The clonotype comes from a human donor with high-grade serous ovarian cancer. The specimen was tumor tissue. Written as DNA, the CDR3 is TGCGCCAGCAGCCAAGATGGGTCGCAGGGCTCCTATAATTCACCCCTCCACTTT. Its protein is CASSQDGSQGSYNSPLHF.